These 28 T cell receptor beta chains were sequenced from one sample in a study of CD8 T cells in ankylosing spondylitis. These receptors are not linked to any known antigen. TCRdb fed the 5' RACE reads into MiXCR, producing one record per CDR3 protein. Of fewer than 550,000 distinct CDR3 sequences listed, about 5.7% are singletons. General study findings and limits: It appeared that ankylosing spondylitis blood was characterized by a TCR beta motif of several highly homologous variants.

The sequenced material came from blood, either unsorted or a sorted T cell fraction (not recorded which). The receptors were gathered from a male donor with ankylosing spondylitis.

This clonotype was recorded many times. The rearrangement links TRBV7-9 to TRBJ1-2; TRBD1 agrees at 7 bases. CDR1 and CDR2 from the germline V gene are SEHNR and FQNEAQ (reference sequence). With V trimmed by 1 base and J by 7 bases, 6 bases remained unmatched. There are 14 residues in the CDR3. The CDR3 DNA is TGTGCCAGCAGCTTAGGGGAGGGGGCGCTTGGCTACACCTTC. Amino acid sequence: CASSLGEGALGYTF.

This chain links TRBV20-1 with TRBJ1-5; tentatively, D is TRBD1 (5 bases). The CDR3 is 14 amino acids. Germline CDR1 and CDR2: DFQATT and SNEGSKA (reference sequence). Trimming pared 6 bases from V and 0 bases from J, leaving 12 bases between. The CDR3 nucleotides are TGCAGTGCCCGGGACGTCTATAGCAATCAGCCCCAGCATTTT. As protein: CSARDVYSNQPQHF.

The table lists this clonotype with many counts. This chain links TRBV20-1 with TRBJ2-1; 13 bases fit TRBD2. Germline V lookup: CDR1 DFQATT, CDR2 SNEGSKA (reference sequence). V shed 6 bases and J 4 bases; nucleotides not matched to a gene: 6. The length of the CDR3 is 15 residues. CDR3 protein: CSAGRLAGGYNEQFF. The CDR3, as DNA: TGCAGTGCGGGGAGACTAGCGGGGGGATACAATGAGCAGTTCTTC.

The chain uses TRBV3-1 and TRBJ2-7; D perhaps matches TRBD2 (5 bases). Trimming took off 1 base at V and 6 bases at J, with 13 bases between the two ends. The length of the CDR3 is 14 residues. The germline gives CDR1 LGHDT, CDR2 YNNKEL (reference sequence). The CDR3 DNA reads TGTGCCAGCAGCCAAGGCAACCGAGGGTTCGAGCAGTACTTC. Protein sequence: CASSQGNRGFEQYF.

The chain is built from TRBV6-2 or TRBV6-3 and TRBJ2-7; 10 nucleotides line up with TRBD1. Trimming removed 2 bases from V and 5 bases from J; junction bases left unmatched: 6. The V gene's germline CDR1 is MNHEY and CDR2 SVGEGT. This CDR3 has 15 amino acids. DNA of the CDR3: TGTGCCAGCAGTTACCCCGGGACAGGGGCCCACGAGCAGTACTTC. Translation: CASSYPGTGAHEQYF.

This clonotype has a count of ten or more. The genes are TRBV5-1 and TRBJ1-1; D not resolved. The germline V gene has CDR1 SGHRS and CDR2 YFSETQ. The CDR3 has 14 residues. V lost 5 bases and J lost 1, with 12 bases in between. This chain's CDR3 is CASRHGIPNTEAFF. The CDR3 DNA follows: TGCGCCAGCAGACACGGGATACCGAACACTGAAGCTTTCTTT.

The table lists this clonotype with many counts. This chain connects TRBV6-1 to TRBJ2-7; 15 bases are a match to TRBD2. This CDR3 has 16 residues. The junction had 9 bases not matched to a gene; V was cut back by 6 bases and J by 6 bases. Germline lookup yields CDR1 MNHNS and CDR2 SASEGT. The CDR3 region is CASRTSPGLAGGEQYF. The DNA for the CDR3 is TGTGCCAGCAGGACTTCCCCGGGACTAGCGGGAGGCGAGCAGTACTTC.

This clonotype was observed at least ten times. V and J are TRBV27 and TRBJ2-3; D is unclear. The germline V and J ends were trimmed by 5 bases and 7 bases, with 10 bases remaining between them. Per the germline V gene, CDR1 is MNHEY and CDR2 is SMNVEV (reference sequence). This CDR3 has 12 residues. The CDR3 loop is CASSTLTNTQYF. In nucleotides, the CDR3 is TGTGCCAGCAGTACCCTCACGAATACGCAGTATTTT.

This clonotype was picked up many times. The chain combines TRBV6-5 with TRBJ2-7, with 8 bases matching TRBD2. Germline CDR1 and CDR2: MNHEY and SVGAGI. This CDR3 contains 16 residues. J lost 4 bases, V lost 1 base, and 9 bases had no gene match. The DNA of the CDR3 is TGTGCCAGCAGTTACTTATCCGGGGGGGGCCTTTACGAGCAGTACTTC. Its protein product is CASSYLSGGGLYEQYF.

This clonotype has more than one count but fewer than ten. The genes are TRBV25-1 and TRBJ2-7; no clear D. This CDR3 comprises 15 residues. Germline V CDR1 and CDR2: MGHDK, SYGVNS. V was clipped by 11 bases and J by 2 bases, with 22 bases between them. DNA of the CDR3: TGTGCCCGGCCCAAGTACCCCCTGGGAACCTACGAGCAGTACTTC. Protein: CARPKYPLGTYEQYF.

The sample holds a few counts of this clonotype. The CDR3 protein is CASSFSRTSGGARDGELFF. CDR3 DNA sequence: TGTGCCAGCAGTTTTTCTCGGACTAGCGGGGGGGCCAGGGACGGGGAGCTGTTTTTT. The V call is TRBV27, the J call TRBJ2-2; the match to TRBD2 covers 15 bases. Germline V gene sequence: CDR1 MNHEY, CDR2 SMNVEV (reference sequence). The ends lost 3 bases at V and 7 bases at J; junction bases unmatched: 12. The length of the CDR3 is 19 residues.

J is TRBJ2-3 and V is TRBV12-3 or TRBV12-4; 10 positions agree with TRBD2. This CDR3 spans 17 amino acids. V dropped 2 bases and J dropped 4; count of bases not matched to a gene: 9. CDR3 amino acids: CASSLPLAGGGADTQYF. The DNA for the CDR3 is TGTGCCAGCAGTTTACCATTAGCGGGGGGCGGGGCAGATACGCAGTATTTT.

Ten or more counts support this clonotype. This rearrangement joins TRBV5-1 to TRBJ2-3; 13 nucleotides agree with TRBD2. Germline CDR1 SGHRS, CDR2 YFSETQ. The length of the CDR3 is 16 residues. With V trimmed by 4 bases and J by 6 bases, 8 bases remained unmatched. The CDR3 DNA reads as TGCGCCAGCAGCCGCGGACTAGCGGGAGTTGGGGATACGCAGTATTTT. It yields the protein CASSRGLAGVGDTQYF.

This clonotype showed up many times. Given a much more abundant clone one base away, this may be a read error. The genes are TRBV5-6 and TRBJ2-7, with 9 bases that match TRBD1. V trimming: 4 bases; J trimming: 3 bases; junction bases outside the gene matches: 5. Germline CDR1 SGHDT, CDR2 YYEEEE. The CDR3 has 14 residues. The CDR3 spells CASSLWTGVYEQYF. In nucleotides, the CDR3 is TGTGCCAGCAGCCTATGGACAGGGGTCTACGAGCAGTACTTC.

This clonotype showed up many times. The chain has TRBV20-1 and TRBJ2-7; the D call may be TRBD1 or TRBD2 (5 bases each). Germline lookup yields CDR1 DFQATT and CDR2 SNEGSKA (reference sequence). This CDR3 contains 12 residues. The CDR3 reads CRVEGQLYEQYF. CDR3 DNA: TGCAGGGTTGAGGGGCAGCTCTACGAGCAGTACTTC.

The table lists this clonotype with many counts. V and J are TRBV7-6 and TRBJ1-5; no definite D call. V shed 2 bases and J shed 5 bases, with 10 bases lying between them. In germline, CDR1 is SGHVS, CDR2 FNYEAQ. The CDR3 runs 14 residues. The chain's CDR3 is CASSLNEGDQPQHF. The CDR3 bases are TGTGCCAGCAGCTTAAATGAGGGCGATCAGCCCCAGCATTTT.

This clonotype has a count of ten or more. The chain couples TRBV7-3 to TRBJ2-2; D gene unclear. The CDR3 sequence is 16 residues long. Germline CDR1 and CDR2: SGHTA and FQGTGA. Trimming removed 0 bases at V and 0 bases at J, with 8 bases between. CDR3 bases: TGTGCCAGCAGCTTAACCTATTCCTCGAACACCGGGGAGCTGTTTTTT. This encodes CASSLTYSSNTGELFF.

The chain combines TRBV3-1 with TRBJ1-1; D is ambiguous. The CDR3 is 16 amino acids. CDR1 is LGHDT, CDR2 YNNKEL, per germline (reference sequence). V lost 0 bases and J lost 1, with 12 bases in between. The CDR3 DNA reads TGTGCCAGCAGCCAAGATCCGGGGAGTGGGAACACTGAAGCTTTCTTT. Translating it yields CASSQDPGSGNTEAFF.

This clonotype came up many times. The chain uses TRBV20-1 and TRBJ2-3; the match to TRBD1 covers 8 bases. CDR1 and CDR2 (germline): DFQATT, SNEGSKA (reference sequence). This CDR3 has 14 residues. Unmatched junction bases numbered 8, after V lost 6 bases and J lost 3 bases. In DNA form, the CDR3 reads TGCAGTGCCCCCTCGACAGGGGTGACAGATACGCAGTATTTT. Residues: CSAPSTGVTDTQYF.

V is TRBV4-3 and J is TRBJ1-1; 9 nucleotides match TRBD1. V lost 0 bases to trimming and J lost 3 bases; unmatched junction nucleotides: 17. This CDR3 has 20 amino acids. Germline-derived CDR1 and CDR2 are LGHNA and YSLEER. The CDR3 nucleotides read TGCGCCAGCAGCCAAGATTGGGACAGGGCACTGTCGAGTGGGCACACTGAAGCTTTCTTT. It encodes CASSQDWDRALSSGHTEAFF.

Worth noting for this clonotype: A much bigger clone sits one base away, suggesting this may be a read error. The V and J genes are TRBV6-2 or TRBV6-3 and TRBJ2-5, with TRBD2 matching over 8 bases. Germline V gives CDR1 MNHEY, CDR2 SVGEGT. CDR3 length: 15 amino acids. The CDR3 is CASSSGTRLEEIQYF. The CDR3 DNA reads TGTGCCAGCAGTAGCGGGACTAGACTGGAAGAGATCCAGTACTTC.

This clonotype was detected ten times or more. V and J are TRBV29-1 and TRBJ1-5; a weak D match, TRBD1 (5 bases). Trimming took 6 bases from V and 5 from J, leaving 14 bases between them. The germline V gene encodes CDR1 SQVTM and CDR2 ANQGSEA. The CDR3 is 13 residues long. CDR3 nucleotide sequence: TGCAGCGTCATCGACAGTATTCATCAGCCCCAGCATTTT. Amino acid sequence: CSVIDSIHQPQHF.

This clonotype was found many times. V gene TRBV28 combines with J gene TRBJ1-2; D is undetermined. CDR3 length equals 12 residues. V shed 3 bases and J shed 4 bases, with 6 bases lying between them. Germline V gives CDR1 MDHEN, CDR2 SYDVKM. The CDR3 here is CASSLRLYGYTF. DNA of the CDR3: TGTGCCAGCAGTTTGCGTCTCTATGGCTACACCTTC.

Many counts were recorded for this clonotype. CDR3 loop: CASSPSPDRAPNYGYTF. The CDR3 DNA is TGTGCCAGCAGCCCTTCCCCCGACAGGGCCCCTAACTATGGCTACACCTTC. The rearrangement joins TRBV7-2 to TRBJ1-2; the match to TRBD1 covers 7 bases. The V gene end was trimmed by 5 bases and the J gene end by 0 bases; junction bases not matched to a gene: 12. The CDR3 sequence is 17 residues long. Germline CDR1 is SGHTA and CDR2 is FQGNSA.

This clonotype was seen ten or more times. The chain uses TRBV29-1 and TRBJ2-7, with 8 nucleotides matching TRBD1. After removal of 4 bases from V and 2 bases from J, the junction contained 7 bases not matched to a gene. The CDR3 totals 14 residues. Germline V gene lookup returns CDR1 SQVTM and CDR2 ANQGSEA. The CDR3 is CSVVRDRNTYEQYF. CDR3 nucleotides: TGCAGCGTTGTTAGGGACAGGAATACCTACGAGCAGTACTTC.

This clonotype was seen many times. The genes are TRBV20-1 and TRBJ1-5; D unclear. The CDR3 is made up of 13 amino acids. Germline V CDR1 and CDR2: DFQATT, SNEGSKA (reference sequence). The V end lost 8 bases, the J end lost 2 bases, and 13 bases lay between the germline ends. This CDR3 is CSSVRGGNQPQHF. CDR3 sequence (DNA): TGCAGTTCGGTCAGAGGTGGCAATCAGCCCCAGCATTTT.

This clonotype was seen many times. The rearrangement uses TRBV20-1 and TRBJ2-3; D remains ambiguous. In germline, CDR1 is DFQATT, CDR2 SNEGSKA (reference sequence). The CDR3 is 14 amino acids. Trimming left V 5 bases short and J 2 bases short, with 14 bases between. CDR3 amino acids: CSAAVGFSTDTQYF. The CDR3 DNA reads TGCAGTGCTGCGGTGGGTTTTTCCACAGATACGCAGTATTTT.

This clonotype appeared many times. This rearrangement joins TRBV7-6 to TRBJ2-2, with 12 nucleotides matching TRBD2. The germline CDR1 and CDR2 sequences are SGHVS and FNYEAQ. The CDR3 runs 14 residues. V gave up 10 bases and J gave up 6 bases; unmatched junction bases: 6. CDR3 region: CATRASGGAGELFF. Here the CDR3 DNA reads TGTGCCACCCGAGCTAGCGGGGGGGCCGGGGAGCTGTTTTTT.